The 13 T cell receptor beta chains below all came from one sample that was sequenced in a study of beta chain features in type 1 diabetes. The investigators reverse transcribed all of the isolated RNA, so they sequenced expressed TCRB transcripts. Generated by immunoSEQ multiplex PCR, the TCRdb table keeps only in-frame clones and is missing some. The data show 350,000 to 400,000 clones, with around 16% seen just once and approximately 0.02% held by the top ten. The material sequenced was naive CD4+ T cells from blood. These receptors came from a young woman in good health.

This clone came up a few times. This chain joins TRBV27 and TRBJ1-5; D is ambiguous. The germline gives CDR1 MNHEY, CDR2 SMNVEV (reference sequence). The CDR3 totals 13 residues. Trimming took off 2 bases at V and 1 base at J, with 3 bases between the two ends. CDR3: CASSLQSNQPQHF. CDR3 nucleotides: TGTGCCAGCAGTTTACAAAGCAATCAGCCCCAGCATTTT.

The rearrangement joins TRBV30 to TRBJ2-7; D gene uncertain. The CDR3 spans 13 residues. Germline loops: CDR1 GTSNPN, CDR2 SVGIG (reference sequence). Trimming left V 1 base short and J 1 base short, with 8 bases between. CDR3 amino acids: CAWSGPGSYEQYF. The CDR3 DNA sequence: TGTGCCTGGAGTGGGCCAGGATCCTACGAGCAGTACTTC.

The chain carries TRBV19 and TRBJ2-1; 11 nucleotides agree with TRBD1. V trimming: 6 bases; J trimming: 3 bases; junction bases outside the gene matches: 7. The CDR3 spans 16 residues. The germline V gene has CDR1 LNHDA and CDR2 SQIVND (reference sequence). In nucleotides, the CDR3 is TGTGCCAGTAGCCAACCGGGACAGGGGGTCTACAATGAGCAGTTCTTC. As protein: CASSQPGQGVYNEQFF. Complete variable domain (other parts from reference TRBV19 and TRBJ2-1): DGGITQSPKYLFRKEGQNVTLSCEQNLNHDAMYWYRQDPGQGLRLIYYSQIVNDFQKGDIAEGYSVSREKKESFPLTVTSAQKNPTAFYLCASSQPGQGVYNEQFFGPGTRLTVL.

This chain joins TRBV4-1 and TRBJ2-3; a weak D match, TRBD1 (5 bases). CDR3 length: 15 residues. The V and J ends lost 1 base and 4 bases respectively, with 12 bases between them. Germline V gene lookup returns CDR1 MGHRA and CDR2 YSYEKL. CDR3 residues: CASSQGQRQADTQYF. The CDR3, as DNA: TGCGCCAGCAGCCAAGGACAGCGACAAGCAGATACGCAGTATTTT.

A single count supports this clone. The chain is built from TRBV2 and TRBJ2-5; tentatively, D is TRBD1 (6 bases). The germline gives CDR1 SNHLY, CDR2 FYNNEI. The CDR3 has 15 residues. The ends were cut back, 6 bases at V and 4 bases at J, with 18 bases in the middle. The CDR3, as DNA: TGTGCCAGCAGGGCACACAGGGACCCGCGAGAGACCCAGTACTTC. Translation: CASRAHRDPRETQYF.

This chain joins TRBV2 and TRBJ1-2, with a possible D match to TRBD1 (6 bases). The CDR3 consists of 15 residues. The V gene lost 2 bases and the J gene lost 8 bases, with 18 bases spanning the gap. The germline V gene has CDR1 SNHLY and CDR2 FYNNEI. This CDR3 reads CASSEIQAGVGGYTF. DNA for the CDR3: TGTGCCAGCAGTGAAATACAGGCAGGGGTGGGAGGCTACACCTTC.

The V and J genes are TRBV9 and TRBJ2-1; the match to TRBD1 covers 7 bases. V lost 3 bases to trimming and J lost 8 bases; unmatched junction nucleotides: 8. The germline CDR1 and CDR2 sequences are SGDLS and YYNGEE. There are 14 residues in the CDR3. CDR3 amino acids: CASSAGQYGHEQFF. In DNA form, the CDR3 reads TGTGCCAGCAGCGCGGGACAGTATGGACATGAGCAGTTCTTC.

This sequence joins TRBV20-1 and TRBJ1-1; possible D gene TRBD1, 6 bases. CDR1 is DFQATT, CDR2 SNEGSKA, per germline (reference sequence). Trimming left V 3 bases short and J 5 bases short, with 7 bases between. CDR3 size: 11 residues. CDR3 sequence (DNA): TGCAGTGCTAGCGGACAGACTGAAGCTTTCTTT. This translates into CSASGQTEAFF.

V gene TRBV7-9 combines with J gene TRBJ2-5, with no clear D. Germline CDR1 and CDR2: SEHNR and FQNEAQ (reference sequence). V dropped 0 bases and J dropped 6 bases, with 14 bases sitting between them. The CDR3 extends over 15 amino acids. The CDR3 loop is CASSLASATLQTQYF. In DNA form, the CDR3 reads TGTGCCAGCAGCTTAGCGAGCGCTACACTCCAGACCCAGTACTTC.

The rearrangement uses TRBV7-2 and TRBJ1-1, with TRBD1 as a possible D gene (6 bases). The CDR3 runs to 15 residues. V lost 6 bases and J lost 4, with 18 bases in between. Germline loops: CDR1 SGHTA, CDR2 FQGNSA. CDR3 sequence (DNA): TGTGCCAGCAGTTTCTCTTCGGGGGGCGGCACTGAAGCTTTCTTT. It encodes CASSFSSGGGTEAFF. Filled out from reference TRBV7-2 and TRBJ1-1, the complete variable domain reads GAGVSQSPSNKVTEKGKDVELRCDPISGHTALYWYRQSLGQGLEFLIYFQGNSAPDKSGLPSDRFSAERTGGSVSTLTIQRTQQEDSAVYLCASSFSSGGGTEAFFGQGTRLTVV.

In its sample, this clone was seen a few times. CDR3 DNA: TGTGCCAGCAGTTCCGGGACACAACCCTACGAGCAGTACTTC. Translation gives CASSSGTQPYEQYF. This rearrangement joins TRBV5-4 to TRBJ2-7; tentatively, D is TRBD1 (6 bases). The CDR3 runs 14 residues. V was pared by 5 bases and J by 2 bases, with 14 bases between. CDR1 and CDR2 (germline): SGHNT, YYREEE (reference sequence). Looking up the rest from reference TRBV5-4 and TRBJ2-7 gives the full variable domain: ETGVTQSPTHLIKTRGQQVTLRCSSQSGHNTVSWYQQALGQGPQFIFQYYREEENGRGNFPPRFSGLQFPNYSSELNVNALELDDSALYLCASSSGTQPYEQYFGPGTRLTVT.

The V and J genes are TRBV30 and TRBJ1-1; TRBD1 agrees at 7 bases. The CDR3 length is 11 residues. V lost 7 bases, J lost 8 bases, and 7 bases stayed unmatched. Germline V gene sequence: CDR1 GTSNPN, CDR2 SVGIG (reference sequence). The CDR3 sequence is CASRTGPEAFF. Written as DNA, the CDR3 is TGTGCCTCACGGACAGGACCCGAAGCTTTCTTT.

This clone was picked up a small number of times. CDR3 sequence reads: CASSQPGQGSYEQYF. The CDR3 region has the DNA TGCGCCAGCAGCCAACCAGGACAGGGAAGCTACGAGCAGTACTTC. This rearrangement joins TRBV4-1 to TRBJ2-7; 8 nucleotides line up with TRBD1. Germline CDR1 MGHRA, CDR2 YSYEKL. The CDR3 totals 15 residues. Losses at the gene ends were 2 bases for V and 3 bases for J; bases not matched to a gene: 6.